Listed below are T cell receptor beta chains from one sample, sequenced in a study of cytotoxic CD8 clonotypes in ibrutinib-treated CLL. The data were produced by immunoSEQ multiplex PCR, yet TCRdb's version contains in-frame clones alone and is incomplete. The repertoire consists of 45,000 to 70,000 clones, with 50% to 70% occurring once and the leading ten covering just over 20%. Source: PBMCs, taken after 24 months of ibrutinib treatment. Receptors were obtained from a human donor with chronic lymphocytic leukemia. CDR3s include the opening cysteine and the closing phenylalanine or tryptophan. A D gene is named only where the DNA matches it firmly. The listing skips clone size in some rows; elsewhere it reads once, few, many or a size class.

>NA|NA|TRBV18|TRBJ1-5
TGTGCCAGCTCCCCAACAGGGAAGAATAGCAATCAGCCCCAGCATTTT
CASSPTGKNSNQPQHF
>TRBD1|many|TRBV6-6|TRBJ1-5
TGTGCCAGCAGCCCAGGGGGATATAGCAATCAGCCCCAGCATTTT
CASSPGGYSNQPQHF
>NA|NA|TRBV5-1|TRBJ1-1
TGCGCCAGCAGCTTAGAGGAGAACACTGAAGCTTTCTTT
CASSLEENTEAFF
>NA|NA|TRBV5-6|TRBJ1-1
TGTGCCAGCAGCTTGGGCTCTGAAGCTTTCTTT
CASSLGSEAFF
>NA|NA|TRBV7-9|TRBJ1-2
TGTGCCAGCAGTTTCCGACAGACCTATGGCTACACCTTC
CASSFRQTYGYTF
>TRBD2|NA|TRBV2|TRBJ2-3
TGTGCCAGTCGGGGGGGATTCACAGATACGCAGTATTTT
CASRGGFTDTQYF
>TRBD1|many|TRBV7-9|TRBJ1-6
TGTGCCAGCAGCCCCACAGGACAGGGATATTCACCCCTCCACTTT
CASSPTGQGYSPLHF
>TRBD2|NA|TRBV6-1|TRBJ2-2
TGTGCCAGCACCCCGACTAGCGGGATTGGGGAGCTGTTTTTT
CASTPTSGIGELFF
>NA|few|TRBV5-5|TRBJ2-1
TGTGCCAGCAGCGGGTGGATGCCGGGCTACAATGAGCAGTTCTTC
CASSGWMPGYNEQFF
>NA|NA|TRBV7-8|TRBJ1-6
TGTGCCAGCAGCAGAGAGGGGACGGACCGCCCGACCAATTCACCCCTCCACTTT
CASSREGTDRPTNSPLHF
>NA|once|TRBV18|TRBJ2-5
TGTGCCAGCTCACTAGGCCAAGAGACCCAGTACTTC
CASSLGQETQYF
>NA|once|TRBV7-2|TRBJ1-2
TGTGCCAGCAGCCCCTCCGGGGTGGGTGGCTACACCTTC
CASSPSGVGGYTF
>NA|few|TRBV19|TRBJ2-1
TGTGCCAGTAGCCCAAGGGTCGGGTCCTACAATGAGCAGTTCTTC
CASSPRVGSYNEQFF
>TRBD2|NA|TRBV10-2|TRBJ2-5
TGCGCCAGCAGTGACCCGGGACTAGCGAGGGGGGAGACCCAGTACTTC
CASSDPGLARGETQYF